This T cell receptor beta chain is drawn from a study of regulatory T cells in long-lasting Graves disease. As to time point: newly diagnosed GD, antithyroid drugs for less than 3 months. From RNA extracted from PBMCs, the TCR library was made. The peripheral blood volume drawn was about 10 milliliters, and it was collected into EDTA tubes. This clonotype was seen repeatedly, ten times or more. Antigen: not known. CDR3 regions were amplified by Arm-PCR using iRepertoire HTBI primers to build TCR beta libraries. Each CDR3 protein gets one entry after TCRdb re-called the multiplex PCR reads with MiXCR. This sample has 600,000 to 650,000 distinct CDR3 sequences; under 20% occur once, and the top ten carry around 19%. Whole-study results and caveats: The study found persistent patients shared more public clonotypes (2,741) than new patients (just over 950).

The CDR3 totals 16 residues. V dropped 6 bases and J dropped 9; count of bases not matched to a gene: 16. This sample also belongs to another study, concerning T cells in Graves' hyperthyroidism and ophthalmopathy. That report adds: With a duration under 2 months, the hyperthyroidism was newly diagnosed in patients aged 18 to 65. A first-round RT-PCR of the TCR CDR3 used the HTBI primer set.

The source was peripheral blood mononuclear cells (PBMCs), collected at new diagnosis, from a patient treated with antithyroid drugs. The chain employs TRBV12-3 or TRBV12-4 and TRBJ2-7, with 11 bases that match TRBD2. The TCR originated in a woman in her twenties or thirties with Graves disease. The CDR3 loop is CASRPGGTSGGVGQYF. The CDR3 DNA reads as TGTGCCAGCAGACCTGGCGGGACTAGCGGCGGTGTTGGGCAGTACTTC.